The 16 T cell receptor beta chains below all came from one sample that was sequenced in a study of T cells in pancreatic ductal adenocarcinoma (TCRdb year 2017). The pancreatic ductal adenocarcinoma patients who were selected had gone through surgery without receiving any neoadjuvant therapy. Library construction relied on the immunoSEQ multiplex PCR assay. TCRdb retrieved this table from immuneACCESS and kept in-frame rearrangements only. Not all clones are present; in checked studies, unresolved V genes account for under half, and no reason is known for the remainder. The sample includes about 5,400 clones, with around 74% observed a single time. Around 9.1% of the sample is held by the ten biggest clonotypes. What was sequenced was pancreatic tumor tissue. The receptor source for this set is a human donor with pancreatic ductal adenocarcinoma.

The chain uses TRBV28 and TRBJ2-3; 8 bases map to TRBD1. CDR1 and CDR2 (germline): MDHEN, SYDVKM. This CDR3 has 15 residues. With V trimmed by 5 bases and J by 5 bases, 9 bases remained unmatched. DNA of the CDR3: TGTGCCAGCAGTCCAGGGGGCAGATCTGAAGATACGCAGTATTTT. Its protein is CASSPGGRSEDTQYF.

CDR3 coding DNA: TGTGCCAGCAGTTCAACAGGGTTGCGCGAAAAACTGTTTTTT. It is translated as CASSSTGLREKLFF. V and J are TRBV27 and TRBJ1-4, with D perhaps matching TRBD1 (6 bases). With 4 bases removed from V and 8 bases from J, the gap between germline ends came to 14 bases. CDR3 length equals 14 residues. CDR1 is MNHEY, CDR2 SMNVEV, per germline (reference sequence).

The CDR3 sequence: CASSEGQDRPVRLCNSPLHF. CDR3 nucleotide sequence: TGTGCCAGCAGCGAAGGACAGGATCGGCCCGTTCGGTTGTGTAATTCACCCCTCCACTTT. V usage is TRBV5-4 and J usage is TRBJ1-6, with 7 positions matching TRBD1. J lost 6 bases, V lost 4 bases, and 22 bases had no gene match. This CDR3 is 20 amino acids long. Per germline, CDR1 SGHNT and CDR2 YYREEE (reference sequence).

The CDR3 is CASSLVQGWGDSYGYTF. CDR3 bases: TGTGCCAGCAGCTTAGTGCAGGGTTGGGGCGACTCCTATGGCTACACCTTC. The chain has TRBV11-2 and TRBJ1-2; D is perhaps TRBD1 (5 bases). Trimming shortened V by 1 base and J by 4 bases, and 19 bases separated the two germline ends. Germline values: CDR1 SGHAT, CDR2 FQNNGV. The CDR3 has 17 amino acids.

This chain links TRBV10-3 with TRBJ2-2; tentative D call: TRBD2 (6 bases). CDR1 is ENHRY, CDR2 SYGVKD, per germline. V shed 7 bases and J shed 2 bases, with 8 bases lying between them. The CDR3 consists of 13 residues. In nucleotides, the CDR3 is TGTGCCATCACGGGAGCAAACACCGGGGAGCTGTTTTTT. This gives the protein CAITGANTGELFF.

This clone appeared once. This rearrangement joins TRBV4-3 to TRBJ2-7, with D possibly TRBD2 on 6 matching bases. The CDR3 is 14 amino acids. With 1 base removed from V and 3 bases from J, the gap between germline ends came to 10 bases. The germline CDR1 and CDR2 sequences are LGHNA and YSLEER. This CDR3 reads CASSQAGGLYEQYF. CDR3 coding DNA: TGCGCCAGCAGCCAAGCCGGGGGACTCTACGAGCAGTACTTC.

The chain has TRBV10-2 and TRBJ1-5; 9 bases agree with TRBD1. Losses at the gene ends were 4 bases for V and 4 bases for J; bases not matched to a gene: 5. The CDR3 loop spans 15 amino acids. The germline V gene encodes CDR1 WSHSY and CDR2 SAAADI. The CDR3 protein is CASSGTGARNQPQHF. The CDR3 DNA reads TGCGCCAGCAGTGGGACAGGGGCTCGTAATCAGCCCCAGCATTTT.

The chain joins TRBV18 to TRBJ2-3; perhaps TRBD2 as D (6 bases). The CDR3 runs to 15 residues. Trimming shortened V by 1 base and J by 0 bases, and 8 bases separated the two germline ends. Germline V lookup: CDR1 KGHSH, CDR2 LQKENI. CDR3 protein: CASSPLRGSTDTQYF. CDR3 DNA sequence: TGTGCCAGCTCACCACTGCGGGGTAGCACAGATACGCAGTATTTT.

The table lists this clone with a count of one. V and J are TRBV7-2 and TRBJ2-5, with a tentative D call TRBD2 (7 bases). V was shortened by 2 bases and J by 5 bases, with 15 bases between the two germline ends. The CDR3 sequence is 15 residues long. Germline V gene lookup returns CDR1 SGHTA and CDR2 FQGNSA. The chain's CDR3 is CASSLQRGGGETQYF. CDR3 DNA sequence: TGTGCCAGCAGCTTACAGAGGGGGGGCGGGGAGACCCAGTACTTC. The whole variable domain, filled in from reference TRBV7-2 and TRBJ2-5, reads GAGVSQSPSNKVTEKGKDVELRCDPISGHTALYWYRQSLGQGLEFLIYFQGNSAPDKSGLPSDRFSAERTGGSVSTLTIQRTQQEDSAVYLCASSLQRGGGETQYFGPGTRLLVL.

V and J are TRBV10-3 and TRBJ2-3; tentative D call: TRBD2 (6 bases). Germline V gives CDR1 ENHRY, CDR2 SYGVKD. V was trimmed by 11 bases and J by 0 bases, leaving 15 bases between them. CDR3 length: 14 residues. For the CDR3, the DNA is TGTGCCGTCGGACCTAGCGTAAGCACAGATACGCAGTATTTT. This sequence encodes CAVGPSVSTDTQYF.

CDR3 protein: CASRVNSGQETQYF. In DNA form, the CDR3 reads TGCGCCAGCAGGGTGAACAGCGGGCAAGAGACCCAGTACTTC. The chain is built from TRBV5-1 and TRBJ2-5, with D perhaps TRBD2 (6 bases). This CDR3 contains 14 residues. V lost 5 bases to trimming and J lost 2 bases, with 13 bases between them. Looked up from germline, CDR1 is SGHRS and CDR2 is YFSETQ.

This clone occurred a few times. The sample contains more than one DNA sequence encoding this CDR3. This rearrangement joins TRBV7-9 to TRBJ2-7; perhaps TRBD1 as D (5 bases). Germline lookup yields CDR1 SEHNR and CDR2 FQNEAQ (reference sequence). The CDR3 length is 12 residues. Trimming stripped 5 bases from V and 4 bases from J, with 9 bases between. CDR3 sequence (DNA): TGTGCCAGCAGCCCCACAGGATACGAGCAGTACTTC. Its translation is CASSPTGYEQYF.

This rearrangement joins TRBV7-6 to TRBJ1-1; D not resolved. V dropped 2 bases and J dropped 1 base, with 5 bases sitting between them. This CDR3 region has 13 residues. Per the germline V gene, CDR1 is SGHVS and CDR2 is FNYEAQ. This chain's CDR3 is CASSLNKNTEAFF. In nucleotides, the CDR3 is TGTGCCAGCAGCTTAAACAAGAACACTGAAGCTTTCTTT. Using reference TRBV7-6 and TRBJ1-1 for the parts outside the CDR3, the full variable domain is GAGVSQSPRYKVTKRGQDVALRCDPISGHVSLYWYRQALGQGPEFLTYFNYEAQQDKSGLPNDRFSAERPEGSISTLTIQRTEQRDSAMYRCASSLNKNTEAFFGQGTRLTVV.

The chain has TRBV20-1 and TRBJ2-1, with D hard to call. The length of the CDR3 is 11 residues. Germline CDR1 DFQATT, CDR2 SNEGSKA (reference sequence). V lost 3 bases and J 5 bases, leaving 5 bases between the germline ends. In nucleotides, the CDR3 is TGCAGTGCTAGTCTCCACAATGAGCAGTTCTTC. Its translation is CSASLHNEQFF.

The chain has TRBV19 and TRBJ2-5; the match to TRBD1 covers 7 bases. CDR1 and CDR2 (germline): LNHDA, SQIVND (reference sequence). The J segment lost 0 bases and the V segment lost 2 bases, leaving 3 bases of the junction unmatched. The CDR3 loop spans 15 amino acids. The CDR3 DNA follows: TGTGCCAGTAGTATAACCGGGACAGACCAAGAGACCCAGTACTTC. It yields the protein CASSITGTDQETQYF.

V gene TRBV27 combines with J gene TRBJ2-3, with D possibly matching TRBD2 (7 bases). The CDR3 is 15 residues long. V shed 2 bases and J shed 4 bases, with 13 bases lying between them. Germline CDR1 MNHEY, CDR2 SMNVEV (reference sequence). CDR3: CASSLRQGRADTQYF. CDR3 coding DNA: TGTGCCAGCAGTTTACGGCAGGGGAGGGCAGATACGCAGTATTTT.